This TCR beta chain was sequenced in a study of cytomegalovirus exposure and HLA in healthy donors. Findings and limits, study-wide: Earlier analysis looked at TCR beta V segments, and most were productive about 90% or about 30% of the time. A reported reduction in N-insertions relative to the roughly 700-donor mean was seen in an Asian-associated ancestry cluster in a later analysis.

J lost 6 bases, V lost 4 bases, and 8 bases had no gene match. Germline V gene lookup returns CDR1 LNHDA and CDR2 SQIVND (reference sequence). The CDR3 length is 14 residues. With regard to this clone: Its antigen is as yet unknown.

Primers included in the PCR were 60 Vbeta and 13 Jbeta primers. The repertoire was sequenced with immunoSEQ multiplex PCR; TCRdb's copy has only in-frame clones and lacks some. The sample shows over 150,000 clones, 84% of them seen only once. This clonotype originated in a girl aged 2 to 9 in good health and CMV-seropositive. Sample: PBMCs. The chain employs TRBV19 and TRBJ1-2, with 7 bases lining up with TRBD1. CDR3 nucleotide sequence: TGTGCCAGTAGTACCACAAACAGGGGAGATGGCTACACCTTC. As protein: CASSTTNRGDGYTF.